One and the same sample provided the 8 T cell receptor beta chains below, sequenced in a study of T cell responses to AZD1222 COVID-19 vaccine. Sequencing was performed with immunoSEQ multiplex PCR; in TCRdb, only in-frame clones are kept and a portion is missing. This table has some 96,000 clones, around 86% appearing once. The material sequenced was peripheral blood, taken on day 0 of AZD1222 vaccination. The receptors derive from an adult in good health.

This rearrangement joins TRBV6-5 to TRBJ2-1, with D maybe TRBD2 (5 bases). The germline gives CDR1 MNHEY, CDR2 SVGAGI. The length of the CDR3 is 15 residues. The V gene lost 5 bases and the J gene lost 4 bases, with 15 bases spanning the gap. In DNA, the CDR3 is TGTGCCAGCAGTATCCTTCCGGACTCGTACAATGAGCAGTTCTTC. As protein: CASSILPDSYNEQFF.

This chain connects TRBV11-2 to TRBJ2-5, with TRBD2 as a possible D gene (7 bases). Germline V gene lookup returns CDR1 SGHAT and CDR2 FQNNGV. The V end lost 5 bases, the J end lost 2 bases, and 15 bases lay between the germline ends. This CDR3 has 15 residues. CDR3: CASSPRGAVQETQYF. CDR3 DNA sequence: TGTGCCAGCAGCCCCCGGGGGGCAGTGCAAGAGACCCAGTACTTC. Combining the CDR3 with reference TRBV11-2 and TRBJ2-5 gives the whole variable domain EAGVAQSPRYKIIEKRQSVAFWCNPISGHATLYWYQQILGQGPKLLIQFQNNGVVDDSQLPKDRFSAERLKGVDSTLKIQPAKLEDSAVYLCASSPRGAVQETQYFGPGTRLLVL.

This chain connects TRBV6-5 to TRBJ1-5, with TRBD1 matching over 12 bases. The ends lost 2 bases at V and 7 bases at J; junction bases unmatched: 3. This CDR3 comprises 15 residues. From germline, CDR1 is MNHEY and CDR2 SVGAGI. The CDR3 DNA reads TGTGCCAGCAGTTACGCCGGGACAGGGGGCCAGCCCCAGCATTTT. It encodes CASSYAGTGGQPQHF.

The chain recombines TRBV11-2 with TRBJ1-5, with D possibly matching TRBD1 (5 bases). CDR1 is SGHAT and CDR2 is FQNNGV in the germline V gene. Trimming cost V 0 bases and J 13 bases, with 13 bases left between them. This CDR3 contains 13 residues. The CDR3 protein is CASSLEQDMAQHF. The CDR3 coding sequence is TGTGCCAGCAGCTTAGAGCAGGACATGGCTCAGCATTTT.

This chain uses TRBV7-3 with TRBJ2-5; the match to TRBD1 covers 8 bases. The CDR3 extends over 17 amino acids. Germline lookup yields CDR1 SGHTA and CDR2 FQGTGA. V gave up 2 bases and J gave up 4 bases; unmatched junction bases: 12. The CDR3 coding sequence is TGTGCCAGCAGCTTAGGGGCAGGGGGCTGGAGACGAGAGACCCAGTACTTC. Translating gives CASSLGAGGWRRETQYF.

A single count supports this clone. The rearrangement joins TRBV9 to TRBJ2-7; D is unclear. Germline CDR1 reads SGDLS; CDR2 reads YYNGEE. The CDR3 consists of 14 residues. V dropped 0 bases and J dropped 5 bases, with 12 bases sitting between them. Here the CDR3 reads CASSVGWSAHEQYF. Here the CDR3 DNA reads TGTGCCAGCAGCGTAGGATGGTCGGCCCACGAGCAGTACTTC.

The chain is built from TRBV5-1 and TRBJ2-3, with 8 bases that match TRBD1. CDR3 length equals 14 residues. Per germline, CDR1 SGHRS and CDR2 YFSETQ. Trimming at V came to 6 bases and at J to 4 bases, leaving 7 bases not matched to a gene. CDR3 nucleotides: TGCGCCAGCACAAGGACAGGGTATGCAGATACGCAGTATTTT. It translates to CASTRTGYADTQYF.

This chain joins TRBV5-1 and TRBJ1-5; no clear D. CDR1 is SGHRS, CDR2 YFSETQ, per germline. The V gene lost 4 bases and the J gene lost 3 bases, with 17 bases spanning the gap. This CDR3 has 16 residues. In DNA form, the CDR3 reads TGCGCCAGCAGCCCGGACGGCCCCGCCAACAATCAGCCCCAGCATTTT. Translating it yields CASSPDGPANNQPQHF.